The rows below give T cell receptor beta chains drawn from one sample of a study of blood T cell repertoires in COVID-19. Some clones are missing from TCRdb's copy, which holds only in-frame ones; the method was immunoSEQ multiplex PCR. The top ten hold roughly 8% of the sample, which has approximately 500,000 clones, 70% to 90% seen once. The sequencing input was peripheral blood. All receptors derive from a woman in her fifties or sixties with COVID-19, enrolled during active disease. The CDR3 runs from the conserved cysteine through the conserved F or W. A D gene is named only where the DNA matches it firmly. Clone size is shown for a subset of rows, as once, few, many or a class of expanded clone.

v_gene,d_gene,j_gene,len,abundance,CDR3aa,CDR3nt
TRBV5-1,TRBD1,TRBJ2-2,15,NA,CASSWGQGDTGELFF,TGCGCCAGCAGCTGGGGACAGGGCGACACCGGGGAGCTGTTTTTT
TRBV19,TRBD1,TRBJ1-2,15,NA,CASMERGTGVHGYTF,TGTGCCAGTATGGAGCGGGGGACAGGGGTTCATGGCTACACCTTC
TRBV2,NA,TRBJ1-1,15,once,CASRVGRRSNTEAFF,TGTGCCAGCAGGGTGGGAAGGAGGTCGAACACTGAAGCTTTCTTT
TRBV30,TRBD1,TRBJ1-2,13,NA,CAWSKDRGGGYTF,TGTGCCTGGAGTAAGGACAGGGGAGGTGGCTACACCTTC
TRBV19,TRBD1,TRBJ2-5,12,NA,CASSQGQETQYF,TGTGCCAGCTCACAGGGGCAAGAGACCCAGTACTTC
TRBV10-3,NA,TRBJ2-1,14,once,CAIKLDGDYNEQFF,TGTGCCATCAAGCTGGACGGGGACTACAATGAGCAGTTCTTC
TRBV20-1,NA,TRBJ2-3,11,few,CSAVTGDTQYF,TGCAGTGCAGTTACAGGGGATACGCAGTATTTT
TRBV2,NA,TRBJ2-7,12,NA,CASSDTEYEQYF,TGTGCCAGCAGTGATACAGAGTACGAGCAGTACTTC
TRBV9,TRBD1,TRBJ1-2,15,NA,CASSGTGGGGYGYTF,TGTGCCAGCAGCGGTACAGGGGGCGGGGGCTATGGCTACACCTTC
TRBV5-4,TRBD2,TRBJ2-3,17,NA,CASSLDPGLAGTDTQYF,TGTGCCAGCAGCTTGGATCCTGGACTAGCGGGGACGGATACGCAGTATTTT
TRBV20-1,NA,TRBJ2-7,12,NA,CSASRGGSEQYF,TGCAGTGCTAGTAGGGGGGGTTCCGAGCAGTACTTC
TRBV18,NA,TRBJ1-2,14,NA,CASSPGQGPDGYTF,TGTGCCAGCTCACCAGGGCAGGGGCCAGATGGCTACACCTTC
TRBV27,NA,TRBJ1-4,13,NA,CASSLSGFGKLFF,TGTGCCAGCAGTTTATCCGGGTTTGGAAAACTGTTTTTT
TRBV12-5,NA,TRBJ1-2,12,NA,CASGLDPIGYTF,TGTGCTAGTGGTTTGGATCCAATCGGCTACACCTTC
TRBV7-2,TRBD1,TRBJ2-7,16,NA,CASSLAPTGGAYEQYF,TGTGCCAGCAGCTTAGCCCCGACAGGGGGCGCCTACGAGCAGTACTTC
TRBV12-3/TRBV12-4,NA,TRBJ1-2,13,NA,CASSFGTNYGYTF,TGTGCCAGCAGTTTTGGGACAAACTATGGCTACACCTTC
TRBV19,NA,TRBJ2-6,16,NA,CASSSSGLTGANVLTF,TGTGCCAGTAGTTCATCAGGGTTGACTGGGGCCAACGTCCTGACTTTC
TRBV18,TRBD1,TRBJ1-2,13,NA,CASSKDRDNGYTF,TGTGCCAGCTCTAAGGACAGGGATAATGGCTACACCTTC
TRBV30,NA,TRBJ1-1,11,NA,CAWSVGEEAFF,TGTGCCTGGAGTGTAGGGGAAGAAGCTTTCTTT
TRBV7-8,TRBD1,TRBJ2-4,16,NA,CASSFIGQGARDIQYF,TGTGCCAGCAGCTTTATTGGACAGGGGGCGCGGGACATTCAGTACTTC
TRBV30,NA,TRBJ1-5,14,NA,CAWSITGFNQPQHF,TGTGCCTGGAGTATCACAGGCTTCAATCAGCCCCAGCATTTT
TRBV18,NA,TRBJ1-2,15,NA,CASSPAGDDNYGYTF,TGTGCCAGCTCACCAGCGGGGGATGACAACTATGGCTACACCTTC
TRBV10-3,NA,TRBJ1-2,16,once,CAISDSVEGGRHGYTF,TGTGCCATCAGTGACTCCGTGGAAGGGGGACGTCATGGCTACACCTTC
TRBV24-1,NA,TRBJ2-1,11,NA,CATSSHREQFF,TGTGCCACCAGTAGTCACAGGGAGCAGTTCTTC
TRBV19,NA,TRBJ1-1,14,NA,CASSATGRGTEAFF,TGTGCCAGTAGTGCCACAGGTCGTGGCACTGAAGCTTTCTTT
TRBV11-2,NA,TRBJ1-1,13,once,CASSPPSQAGGFF,TGTGCCAGCAGCCCCCCCTCTCAGGCTGGAGGTTTCTTT
TRBV9,NA,TRBJ1-4,15,NA,CASSPAGATNEKLFF,TGTGCCAGCAGCCCCGCGGGGGCGACTAATGAAAAACTGTTTTTT
TRBV29-1,NA,TRBJ1-1,12,NA,CSVEGVRSEAFF,TGCAGCGTTGAAGGGGTGAGGTCAGAAGCTTTCTTT
TRBV5-4,TRBD2,TRBJ2-5,17,few,CASSLSVLAGEGETQYF,TGTGCCAGCAGCTTATCAGTGCTAGCGGGGGAGGGGGAGACCCAGTACTTC
TRBV27,TRBD1,TRBJ2-7,18,NA,CASSFSALTGTGADEQYF,TGTGCCAGCAGTTTTTCAGCTCTAACCGGGACAGGGGCCGACGAGCAGTACTTC
TRBV7-2,NA,TRBJ1-2,16,NA,CASSLGGASGVGGYTF,TGTGCCAGCAGCTTAGGCGGGGCCAGCGGGGTGGGAGGCTACACCTTC
TRBV2,NA,TRBJ1-3,15,NA,CASSRLGSSGNTIYF,TGTGCCAGCAGTCGACTGGGGAGCTCTGGAAACACCATATATTTT
TRBV28,NA,TRBJ1-1,12,NA,CASRHTNTEAFF,TGTGCCAGCAGGCACACGAACACTGAAGCTTTCTTT
TRBV11-3,NA,TRBJ2-2,16,NA,CASSLGLRGDTGELFF,TGTGCCAGCAGCTTAGGCCTTAGGGGTGACACCGGGGAGCTGTTTTTT
TRBV5-1,NA,TRBJ1-1,14,NA,CASSLDGANTEAFF,TGCGCCAGCAGCTTGGATGGGGCGAACACTGAAGCTTTCTTT
TRBV6-5,NA,TRBJ2-7,15,NA,CASSYSTGIGYEQYF,TGTGCCAGCAGTTACTCAACAGGGATAGGCTACGAGCAGTACTTC
TRBV4-2,NA,TRBJ1-4,16,NA,CASSQSTSSTNEKLFF,TGTGCCAGCAGCCAGTCTACGAGTTCAACTAATGAAAAACTGTTTTTT
TRBV10-3,TRBD1,TRBJ1-2,12,once,CAITDRGYGYTF,TGTGCCATCACCGACAGGGGCTATGGCTACACCTTC
TRBV5-4,NA,TRBJ1-6,14,NA,CASLDSAYNSPLHF,TGTGCCAGCCTAGACAGCGCCTATAATTCACCCCTCCACTTT
TRBV6-5,NA,TRBJ1-3,13,NA,CASSRGSGNTIYF,TGTGCCAGCAGTCGGGGCTCTGGAAACACCATATATTTT
TRBV7-8,NA,TRBJ1-5,14,NA,CASSLVASGVGQHF,TGTGCCAGCAGCTTAGTTGCATCAGGGGTAGGCCAGCATTTT
TRBV5-6,TRBD1,TRBJ1-1,14,NA,CASSTRPRGTEAFF,TGTGCCAGCAGCACCCGCCCCAGGGGGACTGAAGCTTTCTTT
TRBV30,TRBD1,TRBJ2-2,14,NA,CAWSADRPGGELFF,TGTGCCTGGAGTGCGGACAGGCCCGGGGGGGAGCTGTTTTTT
TRBV5-1,NA,TRBJ1-5,13,NA,CASSLGGDQPQHF,TGCGCCAGCAGCTTAGGGGGGGATCAGCCCCAGCATTTT
TRBV5-1,TRBD1,TRBJ1-2,15,NA,CASSLGKGTDYGYTF,TGCGCCAGCAGCTTGGGAAAAGGGACAGACTATGGCTACACCTTC
TRBV10-3,NA,TRBJ2-3,14,NA,CAISDQGGPDTQYF,TGTGCCATCAGTGACCAGGGAGGTCCGGATACGCAGTATTTT
TRBV13,NA,TRBJ1-1,13,NA,CASSSGEFTEAFF,TGTGCCAGCAGCTCCGGGGAATTCACTGAAGCTTTCTTT
TRBV10-3,TRBD1,TRBJ2-5,20,NA,CAISESLLQGTGDPRETQYF,TGTGCCATCAGTGAGTCGTTGCTGCAGGGGACAGGGGACCCAAGAGAGACCCAGTACTTC
TRBV14,NA,TRBJ2-7,12,NA,CASSRSPGTAFF,TGTGCCAGCAGCCGGTCGCCCGGGACTGCTTTCTTC